This T cell receptor beta chain was identified in a study of graft-versus-host responses after intestinal transplantation. Study in general: Isolated intestinal, liver-intestinal, or multivisceral transplants had been given to the recipients.

The germline gives CDR1 SGHAT, CDR2 FQNNGV. The CDR3 covers 14 residues. The ends were cut back, 5 bases at V and 4 bases at J, with 12 bases in the middle. Sequencing used immunoSEQ multiplex PCR; TCRdb keeps in-frame clones, though not all of them. Counted here are just over 20,000 clones, 89% occurring once; the ten biggest clones make up under 6.5%. Note on this clone: As yet, its antigen is unknown.

Study observations and caveats: Ileal or blood samples showed some GvH clones first, and such clones were also found in recipient marrow.

J is TRBJ2-1 and V is TRBV11-2; D is ambiguous. The sample in question was PBMCs, obtained roughly 64 days after intestinal transplantation. The receptor's source is a human patient who received an intestinal transplant, so some T cells may come from the graft donor. CDR3 sequence: CASSIRTDYNEQFF. CDR3 bases: TGTGCCAGCAGCATCCGGACGGATTACAATGAGCAGTTCTTC. Looking up the rest from reference TRBV11-2 and TRBJ2-1 gives the full variable domain: EAGVAQSPRYKIIEKRQSVAFWCNPISGHATLYWYQQILGQGPKLLIQFQNNGVVDDSQLPKDRFSAERLKGVDSTLKIQPAKLEDSAVYLCASSIRTDYNEQFFGPGTRLTVL.